This T cell receptor beta chain was profiled in a study of blood T cell repertoires in COVID-19. Germline lookup yields CDR1 SGHTA and CDR2 FQGNSA. V gave up 1 base and J gave up 9 bases, with 16 bases separating them. The CDR3 runs to 15 residues. Assay: immunoSEQ multiplex PCR; the TCRdb copy retains only in-frame clones and omits some. The sample comprises 190,000 or so clones, roughly nine tenths of which are singletons, and 2% to 2.5% rests with the top ten. The sample comprised PBMCs or T cells enriched from blood (not recorded which). This clonotype originated in a woman in her 30s who had recovered from COVID-19. This chain links TRBV7-2 with TRBJ2-1; possibly TRBD1 for D (5 bases). This chain's CDR3 is CASSLESLGQGEQFF. The CDR3 DNA reads as TGTGCCAGCAGCTTAGAATCCCTAGGTCAGGGTGAGCAGTTCTTC.